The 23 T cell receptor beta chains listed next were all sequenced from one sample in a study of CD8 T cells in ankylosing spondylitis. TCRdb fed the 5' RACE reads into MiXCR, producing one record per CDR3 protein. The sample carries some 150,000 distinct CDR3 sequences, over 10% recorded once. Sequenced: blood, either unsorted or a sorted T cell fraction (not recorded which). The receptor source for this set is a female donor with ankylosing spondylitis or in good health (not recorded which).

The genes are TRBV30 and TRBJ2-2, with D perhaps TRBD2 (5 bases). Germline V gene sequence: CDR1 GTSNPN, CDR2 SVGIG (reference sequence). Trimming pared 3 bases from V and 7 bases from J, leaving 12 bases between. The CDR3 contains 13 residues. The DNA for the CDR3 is TGTGCCTGGAGCGGGGTAGGCCACGGGGAGCTGTTTTTT. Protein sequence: CAWSGVGHGELFF.

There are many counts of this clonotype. The CDR3 sequence is CAVGLAGGLYTQYF. The DNA of the CDR3 is TGTGCCGTTGGACTAGCGGGGGGGTTATATACGCAGTATTTT. V usage is TRBV27 and J usage is TRBJ2-3, with TRBD2 matching 15 bases. Trimming cost V 11 bases and J 7 bases; bases outside gene matches: 7. CDR1 is MNHEY, CDR2 SMNVEV, per germline (reference sequence). This CDR3 region has 14 residues.

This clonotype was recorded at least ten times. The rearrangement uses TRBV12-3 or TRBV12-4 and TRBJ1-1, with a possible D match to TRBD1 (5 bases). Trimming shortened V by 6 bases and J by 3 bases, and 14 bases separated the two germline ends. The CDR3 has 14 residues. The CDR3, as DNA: TGTGCCAGCAGAAGGGACGAAGAGGACACTGAAGCTTTCTTT. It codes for CASRRDEEDTEAFF.

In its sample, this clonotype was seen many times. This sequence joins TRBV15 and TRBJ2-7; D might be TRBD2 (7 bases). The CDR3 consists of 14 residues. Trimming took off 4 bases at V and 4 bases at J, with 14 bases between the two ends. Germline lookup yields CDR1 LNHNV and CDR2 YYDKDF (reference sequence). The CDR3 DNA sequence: TGTGCCACCAGCAAGGGGGGGGGGTCTTACGAGCAGTACTTC. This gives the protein CATSKGGGSYEQYF.

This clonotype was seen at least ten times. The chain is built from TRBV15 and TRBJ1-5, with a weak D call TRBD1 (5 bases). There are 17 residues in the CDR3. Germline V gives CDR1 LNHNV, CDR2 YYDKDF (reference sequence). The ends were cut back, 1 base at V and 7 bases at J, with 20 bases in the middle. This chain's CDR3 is CATSRGGAAGLRQPQHF. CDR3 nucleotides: TGTGCCACCAGCAGAGGGGGAGCGGCAGGGCTTAGGCAGCCCCAGCATTTT.

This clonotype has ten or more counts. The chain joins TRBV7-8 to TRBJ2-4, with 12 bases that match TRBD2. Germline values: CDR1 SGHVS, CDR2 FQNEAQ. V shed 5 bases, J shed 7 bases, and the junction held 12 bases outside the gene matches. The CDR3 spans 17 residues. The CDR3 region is CASSPRERLAGDNIQYF. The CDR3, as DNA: TGTGCCAGCAGCCCCCGGGAGCGACTAGCGGGGGATAACATTCAGTACTTC.

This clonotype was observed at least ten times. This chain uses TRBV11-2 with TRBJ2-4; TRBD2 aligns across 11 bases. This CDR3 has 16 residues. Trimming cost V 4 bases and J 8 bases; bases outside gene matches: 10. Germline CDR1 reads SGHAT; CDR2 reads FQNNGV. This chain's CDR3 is CASSSYRSGRADIQYF. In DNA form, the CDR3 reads TGTGCCAGCAGCTCCTACCGTAGCGGGAGGGCCGACATTCAGTACTTC.

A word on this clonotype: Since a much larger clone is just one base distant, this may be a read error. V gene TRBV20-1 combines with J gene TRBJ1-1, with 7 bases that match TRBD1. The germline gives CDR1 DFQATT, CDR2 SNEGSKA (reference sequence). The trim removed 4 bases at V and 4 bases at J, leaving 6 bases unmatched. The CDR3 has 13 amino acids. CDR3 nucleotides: TGCAGTGCTACGGGACAGCGGGGCACTGAAGCTTTCTTT. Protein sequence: CSATGQRGTEAFF.

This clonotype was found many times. As DNA, the CDR3 is TGTGCCAGCAGCCACAAACTAGCGGGGCGGGATGAGCAGTTCTTC. Translating gives CASSHKLAGRDEQFF. The V and J genes are TRBV3-1 and TRBJ2-1; TRBD2 aligns across 10 bases. The CDR3 has 15 residues. With 3 bases clipped from V and 8 bases from J, the junction kept 7 bases outside the gene matches. Germline V gives CDR1 LGHDT, CDR2 YNNKEL (reference sequence).

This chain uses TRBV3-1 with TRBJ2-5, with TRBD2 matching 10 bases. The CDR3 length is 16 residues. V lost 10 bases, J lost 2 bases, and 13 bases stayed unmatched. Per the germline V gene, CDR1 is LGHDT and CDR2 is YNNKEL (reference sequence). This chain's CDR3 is CATCRLSGRIQETQYF. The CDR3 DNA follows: TGTGCCACCTGCCGCCTTAGCGGGAGGATACAAGAGACCCAGTACTTC.

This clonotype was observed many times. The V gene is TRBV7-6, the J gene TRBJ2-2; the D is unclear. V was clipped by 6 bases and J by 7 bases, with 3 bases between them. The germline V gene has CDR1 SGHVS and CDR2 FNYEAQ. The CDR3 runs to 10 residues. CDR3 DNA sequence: TGTGCCAGCAGTAACGGGGAGCTGTTTTTT. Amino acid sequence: CASSNGELFF.

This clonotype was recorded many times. The CDR3 region has the DNA TGTGCCAGCAGCCCCGGAAATTATCAGCCCCAGCATTTT. Translated, it gives CASSPGNYQPQHF. The V call is TRBV7-9, the J call TRBJ1-5, with D unclear. V gave up 5 bases and J gave up 5 bases, with 10 bases separating them. The CDR3 is 13 amino acids. The V gene's germline CDR1 is SEHNR and CDR2 FQNEAQ (reference sequence).

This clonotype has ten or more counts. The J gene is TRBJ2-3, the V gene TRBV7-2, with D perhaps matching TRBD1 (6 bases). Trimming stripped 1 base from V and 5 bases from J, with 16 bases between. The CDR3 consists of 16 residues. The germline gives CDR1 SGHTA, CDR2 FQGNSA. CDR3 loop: CASSLGGRGSRDTQYF. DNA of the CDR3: TGTGCCAGCAGCTTAGGAGGCAGGGGCTCCCGAGATACGCAGTATTTT.

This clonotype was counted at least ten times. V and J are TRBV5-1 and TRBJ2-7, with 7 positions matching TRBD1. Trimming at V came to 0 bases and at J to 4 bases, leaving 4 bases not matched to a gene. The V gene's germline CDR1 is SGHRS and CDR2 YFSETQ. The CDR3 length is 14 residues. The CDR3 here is CASSLEVRGYEQYF. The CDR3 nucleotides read TGCGCCAGCAGCTTGGAGGTCAGGGGGTACGAGCAGTACTTC.

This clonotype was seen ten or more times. CDR3: CSVQNRVVGNEQFF. The CDR3 region has the DNA TGCAGCGTTCAGAACAGGGTAGTGGGCAATGAGCAGTTCTTC. The J gene is TRBJ2-1, the V gene TRBV29-1, with D possibly being TRBD1 (6 bases). Trimming took 5 bases from V and 6 from J, leaving 17 bases between them. Germline CDR1 is SQVTM and CDR2 is ANQGSEA. This CDR3 comprises 14 residues.

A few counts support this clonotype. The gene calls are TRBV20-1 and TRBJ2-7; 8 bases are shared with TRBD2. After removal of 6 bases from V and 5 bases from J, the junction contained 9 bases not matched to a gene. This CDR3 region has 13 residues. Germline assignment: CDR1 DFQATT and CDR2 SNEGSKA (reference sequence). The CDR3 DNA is TGCAGTGCCCACCGGGAGGGAGCCCACGAGCAGTACTTC. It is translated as CSAHREGAHEQYF.

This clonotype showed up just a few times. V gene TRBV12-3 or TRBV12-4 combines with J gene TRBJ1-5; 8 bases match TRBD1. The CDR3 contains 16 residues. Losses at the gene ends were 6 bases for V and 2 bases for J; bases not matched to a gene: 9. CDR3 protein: CASRAGQGRGNQPQHF. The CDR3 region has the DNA TGTGCCAGCAGGGCCGGACAGGGAAGGGGCAATCAGCCCCAGCATTTT.

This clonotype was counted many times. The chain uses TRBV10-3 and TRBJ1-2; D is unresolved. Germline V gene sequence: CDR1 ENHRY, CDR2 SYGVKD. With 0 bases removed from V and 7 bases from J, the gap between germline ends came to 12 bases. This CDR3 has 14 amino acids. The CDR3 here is CAISESLTIGGYTF. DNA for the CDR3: TGTGCCATCAGTGAGTCATTGACGATTGGTGGCTACACCTTC.

This chain's CDR3 is CASKGQSEQFF. The CDR3 coding sequence is TGTGCCAGCAAGGGACAGAGTGAGCAGTTCTTC. This rearrangement joins TRBV6-5 to TRBJ2-1; TRBD1 aligns across 7 bases. The CDR3 is 11 residues long. The V segment lost 7 bases and the J segment 9 bases; nucleotides outside the gene matches: 3. Germline assignment: CDR1 MNHEY and CDR2 SVGAGI.

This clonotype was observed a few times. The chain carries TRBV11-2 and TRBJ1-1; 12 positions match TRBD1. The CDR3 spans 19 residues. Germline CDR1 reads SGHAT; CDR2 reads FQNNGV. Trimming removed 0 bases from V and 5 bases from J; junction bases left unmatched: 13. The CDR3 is CASSLDTGTGGHRGTEAFF. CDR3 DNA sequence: TGTGCCAGCAGCTTAGATACGGGGACAGGGGGCCATCGGGGGACTGAAGCTTTCTTT.

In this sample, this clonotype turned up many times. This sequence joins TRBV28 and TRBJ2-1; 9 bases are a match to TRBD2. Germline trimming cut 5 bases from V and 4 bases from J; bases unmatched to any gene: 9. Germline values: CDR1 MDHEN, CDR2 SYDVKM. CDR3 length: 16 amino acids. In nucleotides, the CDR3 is TGTGCCAGCAGTCCACCCAGGAGCGGGGGGTACAATGAGCAGTTCTTC. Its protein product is CASSPPRSGGYNEQFF.

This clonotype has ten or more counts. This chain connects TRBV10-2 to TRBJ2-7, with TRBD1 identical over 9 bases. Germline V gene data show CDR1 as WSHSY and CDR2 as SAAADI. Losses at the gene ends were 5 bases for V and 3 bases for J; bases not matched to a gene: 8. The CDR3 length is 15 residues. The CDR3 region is CASSLGQGQGYEQYF. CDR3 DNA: TGCGCCAGCAGTCTGGGACAGGGACAAGGCTACGAGCAGTACTTC.

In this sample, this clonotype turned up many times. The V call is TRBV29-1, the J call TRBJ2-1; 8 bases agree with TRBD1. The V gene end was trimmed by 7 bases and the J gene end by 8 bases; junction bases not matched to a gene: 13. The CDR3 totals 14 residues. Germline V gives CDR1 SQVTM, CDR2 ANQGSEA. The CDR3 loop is CSAALPGQVYEQFF. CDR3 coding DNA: TGCAGCGCCGCTTTACCGGGACAGGTCTATGAGCAGTTCTTC.